Here is one T cell receptor (beta chain) with its context. Its antigen is unidentified. The data were obtained in a study of human T cells and chemical hapten exposure. About the study: The scalp of each patient received a weekly diphenylcyclopropenone dose for the full approximately 24-week study.

Study outcomes and limitations: Compared to controls, expanded TCRs made significantly more large clusters of similar CDR3s.

CDR1 and CDR2 from the germline V gene are SGHRS and YFSETQ. This CDR3 spans 14 amino acids. The V end was cut by 0 bases, the J end by 10 bases, with 11 bases between. Individual cDNA molecules in this library carried unique molecular identifiers. As processed by the authors: Per-sample TCR counts ranged from 23,224 to 690,600, median approximately 98,000. TCRdb re-derived calls from the RACE reads in MiXCR, one entry per CDR3 protein. The V and J calls come from TCRdb's annotation, not from the publication. The sample has under 200,000 distinct CDR3 sequences; under 35% are singletons. The time point was: pre-sensitization, week 0. The treatment is: therapeutic diphenylcyclopropenone sensitization with weekly scalp DPC.

The chain is built from TRBV5-1 and TRBJ1-6; D not resolved. Material: whole blood, obtained in connection with sensitization to the hapten diphenylcyclopropenone (DPC). The receptor was isolated from a woman aged 25 to 39 with alopecia areata. Some clones in this sample may be carry-over from other donors' samples. The chain's CDR3 is CASSLEYGWSPLHF. CDR3 coding DNA: TGCGCCAGCAGCTTGGAGTACGGCTGGTCACCCCTCCACTTT.